This TCR beta chain was obtained from a study of PD-1 blockade in mismatch repair-deficient tumors. CDR1 and CDR2 (germline): LNHDA, SQIVND (reference sequence). V was shortened by 4 bases and J by 4 bases, with 13 bases between the two germline ends. The CDR3 covers 14 residues. The repertoire was sequenced with immunoSEQ multiplex PCR; TCRdb's copy has only in-frame clones and lacks some. The sample yields tens of thousands of clones, approximately 81% seen once. The chain recombines TRBV19 with TRBJ1-1, with D maybe TRBD1 (5 bases). Specimen: peripheral blood, collected 12 weeks after starting pembrolizumab. The TCR was taken from an adult with mismatch repair-deficient cancer. This chain's CDR3 is CASSKGTLPTEAFF. The DNA for the CDR3 is TGTGCCAGTAGTAAAGGGACGCTGCCCACTGAAGCTTTCTTT.